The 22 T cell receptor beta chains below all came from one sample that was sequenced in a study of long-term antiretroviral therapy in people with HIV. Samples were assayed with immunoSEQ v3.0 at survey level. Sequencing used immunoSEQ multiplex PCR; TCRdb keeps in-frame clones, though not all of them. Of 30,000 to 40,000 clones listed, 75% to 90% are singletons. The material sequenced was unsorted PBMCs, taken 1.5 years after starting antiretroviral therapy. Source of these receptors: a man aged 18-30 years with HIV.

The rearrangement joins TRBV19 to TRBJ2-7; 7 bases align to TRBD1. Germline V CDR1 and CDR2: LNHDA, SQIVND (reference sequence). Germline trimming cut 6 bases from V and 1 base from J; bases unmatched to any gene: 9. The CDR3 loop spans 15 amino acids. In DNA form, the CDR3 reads TGTGCCAGTAGCCTACGTTGGGACAGATCCTACGAGCAGTACTTC. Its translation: CASSLRWDRSYEQYF.

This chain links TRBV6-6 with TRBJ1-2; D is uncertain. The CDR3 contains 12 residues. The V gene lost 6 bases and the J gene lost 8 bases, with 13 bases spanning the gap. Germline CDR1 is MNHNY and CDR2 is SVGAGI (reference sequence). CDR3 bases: TGTGCCAGCAGCCCCGTGGGAGAAGGCTACACCTTC. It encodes CASSPVGEGYTF.

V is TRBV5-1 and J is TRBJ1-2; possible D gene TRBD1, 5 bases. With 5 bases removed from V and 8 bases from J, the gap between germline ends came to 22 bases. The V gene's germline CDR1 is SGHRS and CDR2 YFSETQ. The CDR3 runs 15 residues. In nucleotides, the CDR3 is TGCGCCAGCAGACTGGGGGACGGCACGATCTTGGGCTACACCTTC. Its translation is CASRLGDGTILGYTF.

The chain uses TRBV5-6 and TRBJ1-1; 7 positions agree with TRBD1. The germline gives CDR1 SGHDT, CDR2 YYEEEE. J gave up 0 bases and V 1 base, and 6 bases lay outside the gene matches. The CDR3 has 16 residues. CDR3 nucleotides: TGTGCCAGCAGCTTGACAGGGGTCACAATGAACACTGAAGCTTTCTTT. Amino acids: CASSLTGVTMNTEAFF.

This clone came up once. The CDR3 nucleotides are TGTGCCAGCAGTTTAGGGCAGAACTACGAGCAGTACTTC. Protein sequence: CASSLGQNYEQYF. The chain couples TRBV27 to TRBJ2-7; no clear D. This CDR3 is 13 amino acids long. Germline V gives CDR1 MNHEY, CDR2 SMNVEV (reference sequence). The ends were cut back, 2 bases at V and 3 bases at J, with 8 bases in the middle.

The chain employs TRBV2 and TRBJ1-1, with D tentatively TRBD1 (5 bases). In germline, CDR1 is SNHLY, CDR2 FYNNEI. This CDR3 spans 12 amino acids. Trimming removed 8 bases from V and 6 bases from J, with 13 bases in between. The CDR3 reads CASGLGTAEAFF. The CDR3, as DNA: TGTGCCAGCGGACTAGGGACGGCTGAAGCTTTCTTT.

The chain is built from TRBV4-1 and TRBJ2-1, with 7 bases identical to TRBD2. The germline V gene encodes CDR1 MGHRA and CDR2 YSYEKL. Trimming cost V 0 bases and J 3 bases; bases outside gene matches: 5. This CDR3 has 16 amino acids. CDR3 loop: CASSQDLGGGYNEQFF. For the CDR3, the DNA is TGCGCCAGCAGCCAAGATCTTGGGGGGGGCTACAATGAGCAGTTCTTC.

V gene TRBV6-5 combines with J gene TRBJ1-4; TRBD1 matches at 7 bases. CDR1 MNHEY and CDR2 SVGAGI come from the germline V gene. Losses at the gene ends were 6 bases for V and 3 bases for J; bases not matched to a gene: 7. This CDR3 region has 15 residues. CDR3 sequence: CASSRQGRANEKLFF. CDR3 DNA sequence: TGTGCCAGCAGCAGACAGGGTCGGGCTAATGAAAAACTGTTTTTT.

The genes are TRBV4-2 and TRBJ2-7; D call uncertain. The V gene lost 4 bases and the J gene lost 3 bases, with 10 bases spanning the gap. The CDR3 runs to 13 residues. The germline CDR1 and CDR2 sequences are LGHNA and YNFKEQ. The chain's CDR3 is CASSPSGGYEQYF. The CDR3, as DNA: TGTGCCAGCAGCCCTTCTGGCGGCTACGAGCAGTACTTC.

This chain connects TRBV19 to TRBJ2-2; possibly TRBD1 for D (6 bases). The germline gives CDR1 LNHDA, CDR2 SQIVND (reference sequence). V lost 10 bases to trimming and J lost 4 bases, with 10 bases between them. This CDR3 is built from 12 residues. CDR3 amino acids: CATEQGTGELFF. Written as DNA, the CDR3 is TGTGCCACGGAACAGGGCACCGGGGAGCTGTTTTTT.

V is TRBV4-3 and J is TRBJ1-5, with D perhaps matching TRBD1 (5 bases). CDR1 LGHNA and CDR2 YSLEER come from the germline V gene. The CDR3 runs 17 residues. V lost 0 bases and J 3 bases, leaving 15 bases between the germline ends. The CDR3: CASSQESTARANQPQHF. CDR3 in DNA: TGCGCCAGCAGCCAAGAATCCACGGCCAGGGCCAATCAGCCCCAGCATTTT.

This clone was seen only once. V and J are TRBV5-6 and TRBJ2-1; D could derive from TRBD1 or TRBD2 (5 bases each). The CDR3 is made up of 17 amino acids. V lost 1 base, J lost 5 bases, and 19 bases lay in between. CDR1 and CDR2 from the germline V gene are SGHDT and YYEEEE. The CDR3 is CASSLSGPGRRDNEQFF. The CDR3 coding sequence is TGTGCCAGCAGCTTGTCGGGACCGGGACGACGGGACAATGAGCAGTTCTTC.

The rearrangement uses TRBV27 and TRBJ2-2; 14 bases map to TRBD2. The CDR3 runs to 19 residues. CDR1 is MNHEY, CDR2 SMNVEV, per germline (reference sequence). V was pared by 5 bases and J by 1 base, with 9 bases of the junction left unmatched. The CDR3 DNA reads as TGTGCCAGCAGTCCGTTCCCGGGACTAGCGGGAGAGAACACCGGGGAGCTGTTTTTT. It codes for CASSPFPGLAGENTGELFF.

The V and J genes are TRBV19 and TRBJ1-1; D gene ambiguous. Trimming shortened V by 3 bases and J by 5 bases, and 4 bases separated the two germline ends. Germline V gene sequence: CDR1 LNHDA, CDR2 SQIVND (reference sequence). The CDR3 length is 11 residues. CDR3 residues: CASSMGTEAFF. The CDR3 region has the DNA TGTGCCAGTAGTATGGGAACTGAAGCTTTCTTT.

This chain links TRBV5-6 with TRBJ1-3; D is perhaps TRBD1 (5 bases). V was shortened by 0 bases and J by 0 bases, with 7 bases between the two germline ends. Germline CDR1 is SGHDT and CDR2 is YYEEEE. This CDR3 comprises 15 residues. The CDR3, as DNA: TGTGCCAGCAGCTTGGCGACAGTCTCTGGAAACACCATATATTTT. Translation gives CASSLATVSGNTIYF.

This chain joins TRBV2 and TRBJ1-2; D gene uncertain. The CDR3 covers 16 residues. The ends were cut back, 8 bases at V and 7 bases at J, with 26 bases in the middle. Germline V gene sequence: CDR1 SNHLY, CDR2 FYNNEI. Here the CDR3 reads CASHAPRAAAIVGYTF. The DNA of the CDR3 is TGTGCCAGCCATGCCCCAAGGGCGGCTGCCATAGTTGGCTACACCTTC. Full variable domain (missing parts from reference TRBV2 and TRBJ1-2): EPEVTQTPSHQVTQMGQEVILRCVPISNHLYFYWYRQILGQKVEFLVSFYNNEISEKSEIFDDQFSVERPDGSNFTLKIRSTKLEDSAMYFCASHAPRAAAIVGYTFGSGTRLTVV.

In nucleotides, the CDR3 is TGCAGCGTACGATTACAGGGCTACGAGCAGTACTTC. Amino acid sequence: CSVRLQGYEQYF. The chain recombines TRBV29-1 with TRBJ2-7; a weak D match, TRBD1 (6 bases). Between the trimmed V and J ends, which lost 6 bases and 3 bases, there was a span of 12 bases. There are 12 residues in the CDR3. Germline CDR1 is SQVTM and CDR2 is ANQGSEA.

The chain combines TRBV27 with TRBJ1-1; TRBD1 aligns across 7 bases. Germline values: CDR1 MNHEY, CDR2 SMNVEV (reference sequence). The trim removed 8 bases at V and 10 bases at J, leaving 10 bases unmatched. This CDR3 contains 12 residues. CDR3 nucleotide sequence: TGTGCCAGCGGTTACAGGGGCGTAATAGCTTTCTTT. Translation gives CASGYRGVIAFF.

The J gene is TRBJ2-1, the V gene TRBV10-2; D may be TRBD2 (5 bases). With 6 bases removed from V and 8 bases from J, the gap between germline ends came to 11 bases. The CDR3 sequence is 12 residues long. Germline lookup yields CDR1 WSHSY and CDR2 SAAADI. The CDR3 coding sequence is TGCGCCAGCAGCCGGACTGGGGATGAGCAGTTCTTC. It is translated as CASSRTGDEQFF.

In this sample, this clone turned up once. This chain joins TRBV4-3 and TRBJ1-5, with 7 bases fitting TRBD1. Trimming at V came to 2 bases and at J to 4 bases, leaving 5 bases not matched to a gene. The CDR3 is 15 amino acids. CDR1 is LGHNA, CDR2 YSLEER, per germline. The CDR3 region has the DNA TGCGCCAGCAGCCAAAGCGCAGGGGGAAATCAGCCCCAGCATTTT. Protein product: CASSQSAGGNQPQHF.

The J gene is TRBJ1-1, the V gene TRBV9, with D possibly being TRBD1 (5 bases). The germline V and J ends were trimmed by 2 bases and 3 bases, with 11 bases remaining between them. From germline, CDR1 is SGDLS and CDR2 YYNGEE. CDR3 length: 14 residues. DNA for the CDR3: TGTGCCAGCAGCGTGGGGGGTCGGGACACTGAAGCTTTCTTT. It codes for CASSVGGRDTEAFF.

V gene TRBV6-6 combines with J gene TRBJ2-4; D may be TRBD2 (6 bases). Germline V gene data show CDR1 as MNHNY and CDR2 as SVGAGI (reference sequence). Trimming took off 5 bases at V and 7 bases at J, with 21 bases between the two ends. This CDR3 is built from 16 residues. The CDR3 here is CASSHPPSRSGNIQYF. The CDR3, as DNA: TGTGCCAGCAGTCACCCCCCCTCGCGGAGCGGGAACATTCAGTACTTC.